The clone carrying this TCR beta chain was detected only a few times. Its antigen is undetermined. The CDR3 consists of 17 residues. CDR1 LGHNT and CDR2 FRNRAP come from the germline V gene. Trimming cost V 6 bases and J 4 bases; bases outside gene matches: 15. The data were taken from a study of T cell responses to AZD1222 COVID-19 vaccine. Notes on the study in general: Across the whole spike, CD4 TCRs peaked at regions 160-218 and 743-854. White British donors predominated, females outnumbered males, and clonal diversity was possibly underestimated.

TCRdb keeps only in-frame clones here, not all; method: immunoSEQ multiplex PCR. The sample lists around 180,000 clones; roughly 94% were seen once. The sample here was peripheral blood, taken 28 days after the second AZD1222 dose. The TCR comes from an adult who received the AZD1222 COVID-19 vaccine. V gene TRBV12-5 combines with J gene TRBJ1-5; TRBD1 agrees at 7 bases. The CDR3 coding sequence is TGTGCTAGTGGCCTCATCTGGGGAACAGGGGAAAATCAGCCCCAGCATTTT. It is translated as CASGLIWGTGENQPQHF.